Shown below are 24 T cell receptor beta chains from a single sample sequenced in a study of blood T cell repertoires in COVID-19. Sequencing used immunoSEQ multiplex PCR; TCRdb keeps in-frame clones, though not all of them. The top ten hold more than 0.95% of the sample, which has around 260,000 clones, 90% seen once. The sequenced material came from PBMCs or T cells enriched from blood (not recorded which). The receptor source for this set is a woman in her twenties or thirties who had recovered from COVID-19.

V and J are TRBV28 and TRBJ1-2; 10 bases agree with TRBD1. This CDR3 has 14 amino acids. CDR1 is MDHEN, CDR2 SYDVKM, per germline. Germline trimming cut 6 bases from V and 6 bases from J; bases unmatched to any gene: 7. Here the CDR3 DNA reads TGTGCCAGCAGACCCAGACAGGGGGCGCATGGCTACACCTTC. It translates to CASRPRQGAHGYTF.

The chain couples TRBV19 to TRBJ2-1; 10 nucleotides match TRBD2. V was pared by 11 bases and J by 2 bases, with 12 bases of the junction left unmatched. CDR3 size: 16 residues. Germline CDR1 LNHDA, CDR2 SQIVND (reference sequence). The CDR3 protein is CAGPPRGLAPYNEQFF. The CDR3 DNA is TGTGCCGGTCCACCGCGGGGACTAGCGCCCTACAATGAGCAGTTCTTC. Filled out from reference TRBV19 and TRBJ2-1, the complete variable domain reads DGGITQSPKYLFRKEGQNVTLSCEQNLNHDAMYWYRQDPGQGLRLIYYSQIVNDFQKGDIAEGYSVSREKKESFPLTVTSAQKNPTAFYLCAGPPRGLAPYNEQFFGPGTRLTVL.

V gene TRBV5-5 combines with J gene TRBJ1-5; TRBD1 is a possible D gene (5 bases). The CDR3 extends over 14 amino acids. The ends were cut back, 3 bases at V and 0 bases at J, with 7 bases in the middle. CDR1 and CDR2 (germline): SGHKS, YYEKEE (reference sequence). As DNA, the CDR3 is TGTGCCAGCAGCTCCGACAGTAGCAATCAGCCCCAGCATTTT. Protein product: CASSSDSSNQPQHF.

This clone was observed a single time. The genes are TRBV2 and TRBJ1-1; possible D gene TRBD1, 5 bases. The CDR3 has 15 amino acids. V lost 0 bases, J lost 6 bases, and 14 bases lay in between. CDR1 is SNHLY, CDR2 FYNNEI, per germline. DNA for the CDR3: TGTGCCAGCAGTGAAGCAACGTGGGGCGAACCTGAAGCTTTCTTT. Translation: CASSEATWGEPEAFF.

The V and J genes are TRBV6-5 and TRBJ2-5; 8 bases line up with TRBD2. This CDR3 has 14 residues. J lost 4 bases, V lost 5 bases, and 6 bases had no gene match. Germline V CDR1 and CDR2: MNHEY, SVGAGI. The CDR3 DNA follows: TGTGCCAGCAGTCACCGGGAGGGCGGAGAGACCCAGTACTTC. The encoded protein is CASSHREGGETQYF.

CDR3 protein: CASSLSSYNEQFF. As DNA, the CDR3 is TGTGCCAGCAGCTTATCTAGCTACAATGAGCAGTTCTTC. The V and J genes are TRBV7-9 and TRBJ2-1, with D unclear. CDR1 and CDR2 (germline): SEHNR, FQNEAQ (reference sequence). The CDR3 is 13 residues long. Trimming took 2 bases from V and 3 from J, leaving 5 bases between them.

This chain links TRBV3-1 (or the pseudogene TRBV3-2) with TRBJ2-5; TRBD2 matches 13 bases. The CDR3 is 17 amino acids. CDR1 is LGHDT, CDR2 YNNKEL, per germline (reference sequence). The V segment lost 0 bases and the J segment 1 base; nucleotides outside the gene matches: 2. The DNA of the CDR3 is TGTGCCAGCAGCCAAGATCGGACTAGCGGGGGCCAAGAGACCCAGTACTTC. Translating it yields CASSQDRTSGGQETQYF.

The chain links TRBV7-8 to TRBJ1-6; TRBD1 matches at 9 bases. Looked up from germline, CDR1 is SGHVS and CDR2 is FQNEAQ. After removal of 1 base from V and 0 bases from J, the junction contained 10 bases not matched to a gene. The CDR3 is 20 residues long. CDR3 in amino acids: CASSLGGTGRFRSYNSPLHF. The CDR3 bases are TGTGCCAGCAGCTTAGGGGGGACAGGGCGTTTTCGCTCCTATAATTCACCCCTCCACTTT.

The rearrangement uses TRBV3-1 (or the pseudogene TRBV3-2) and TRBJ2-1, with TRBD2 matching 10 bases. V gave up 0 bases and J gave up 5 bases; unmatched junction bases: 10. CDR1 LGHDT and CDR2 YNNKEL come from the germline V gene (reference sequence). This CDR3 has 18 amino acids. CDR3 loop: CASSQESSGSVGDNEQFF. DNA for the CDR3: TGTGCCAGCAGCCAAGAGTCTAGCGGGAGCGTCGGGGACAATGAGCAGTTCTTC.

The chain has TRBV28 and TRBJ1-1; 8 positions match TRBD1. CDR1 and CDR2 from the germline V gene are MDHEN and SYDVKM. The ends lost 3 bases at V and 1 base at J; junction bases unmatched: 16. The CDR3 length is 19 residues. In DNA, the CDR3 is TGTGCCAGCAGTTTGGTGAGCAGGGGGCGCCTATTAAGGAACACTGAAGCTTTCTTT. It yields the protein CASSLVSRGRLLRNTEAFF.

This chain uses TRBV28 with TRBJ1-5, with 7 bases identical to TRBD1. V shed 4 bases and J 3 bases; nucleotides not matched to a gene: 6. Germline CDR1 MDHEN, CDR2 SYDVKM. This CDR3 comprises 15 residues. DNA of the CDR3: TGTGCCAGCAGTTGGGCAGGGGGAGCCAATCAGCCCCAGCATTTT. It is translated as CASSWAGGANQPQHF. Full variable domain (missing parts from reference TRBV28 and TRBJ1-5): DVKVTQSSRYLVKRTGEKVFLECVQDMDHENMFWYRQDPGLGLRLIYFSYDVKMKEKGDIPEGYSVSREKKERFSLILESASTNQTSMYLCASSWAGGANQPQHFGDGTRLSIL.

Comment on this clone: This sample includes further DNA sequences coding for the same CDR3. V gene TRBV9 combines with J gene TRBJ1-2; 7 positions agree with TRBD1. CDR1 SGDLS and CDR2 YYNGEE come from the germline V gene. The CDR3 is 14 residues long. The J segment lost 2 bases and the V segment lost 0 bases, leaving 1 base of the junction unmatched. The CDR3 sequence is CASSVGQGNYGYTF. In DNA, the CDR3 is TGTGCCAGCAGCGTAGGACAGGGAAACTATGGCTACACCTTC.

The chain has TRBV9 and TRBJ2-2; TRBD2 agrees at 13 bases. The germline gives CDR1 SGDLS, CDR2 YYNGEE. V shed 0 bases, J shed 1 base, and the junction held 6 bases outside the gene matches. The CDR3 loop spans 19 amino acids. CDR3 sequence (DNA): TGTGCCAGCAGCGTAGAGGTGGGACTAGCGGGATTGAACACCGGGGAGCTGTTTTTT. Amino acid sequence: CASSVEVGLAGLNTGELFF.

The chain recombines TRBV3-1 (or the pseudogene TRBV3-2) with TRBJ1-4, with D possibly matching TRBD1 (5 bases). Germline assignment: CDR1 LGHDT and CDR2 YNNKEL (reference sequence). The V gene lost 5 bases and the J gene lost 5 bases, with 15 bases spanning the gap. The length of the CDR3 is 15 residues. The CDR3 loop reads CASSTPGAENEKLFF. For the CDR3, the DNA is TGTGCCAGCAGCACCCCTGGGGCCGAAAATGAAAAACTGTTTTTT.

A single count supports this clone. The rearrangement links TRBV28 to TRBJ1-6; perhaps TRBD1 as D (6 bases). Trimming pared 3 bases from V and 10 bases from J, leaving 16 bases between. There are 15 residues in the CDR3. Germline V gene lookup returns CDR1 MDHEN and CDR2 SYDVKM. The DNA of the CDR3 is TGTGCCAGCAGTTTTCTCCAGGGGAGAAACTCACCCCTCCACTTT. Translated, it gives CASSFLQGRNSPLHF.

The chain joins TRBV18 to TRBJ2-1, with TRBD2 matching over 8 bases. V gave up 3 bases and J gave up 6 bases; unmatched junction bases: 16. Per germline, CDR1 KGHSH and CDR2 LQKENI. The CDR3 runs 18 residues. CDR3 DNA: TGTGCCAGCTCACCGATCCTTGTGGCGGGAGGCGAGGGCAATGAGCAGTTCTTC. Protein product: CASSPILVAGGEGNEQFF. The full variable domain, completed using reference TRBV18 and TRBJ2-1, is NAGVMQNPRHLVRRRGQEARLRCSPMKGHSHVYWYRQLPEEGLKFMVYLQKENIIDESGMPKERFSAEFPKEGPSILRIQQVVRGDSAAYFCASSPILVAGGEGNEQFFGPGTRLTVL.

This clone was observed a single time. The chain combines TRBV5-1 with TRBJ2-3, with 9 bases aligning to TRBD1. The CDR3 length is 16 residues. The J segment lost 2 bases and the V segment lost 4 bases, leaving 8 bases of the junction unmatched. Germline loops: CDR1 SGHRS, CDR2 YFSETQ. The CDR3 DNA reads TGCGCCAGCAGCACTCTCCGGGACAGGGTCACAGATACGCAGTATTTT. Translating it yields CASSTLRDRVTDTQYF.

This chain connects TRBV5-5 to TRBJ2-3; TRBD2 matches 8 bases. J was trimmed by 4 bases and V by 2 bases; bases with no gene match: 6. Germline values: CDR1 SGHKS, CDR2 YYEKEE (reference sequence). CDR3 size: 15 residues. The CDR3 sequence is CASSLVPGGPDTQYF. The CDR3, as DNA: TGTGCCAGCAGCTTAGTGCCGGGAGGGCCAGATACGCAGTATTTT.

This clone has just one count. This chain connects TRBV12-3 or TRBV12-4 to TRBJ2-3, with D maybe TRBD1 (6 bases). Trimming took off 2 bases at V and 7 bases at J, with 7 bases between the two ends. CDR3 length: 12 residues. CDR3 residues: CASSLRGNTQYF. DNA for the CDR3: TGTGCCAGCAGTTTAAGGGGGAATACGCAGTATTTT.

J is TRBJ1-3 and V is TRBV18; 8 bases are a match to TRBD1. The ends lost 2 bases at V and 3 bases at J; junction bases unmatched: 6. The CDR3 loop spans 16 amino acids. The germline V gene encodes CDR1 KGHSH and CDR2 LQKENI. CDR3 residues: CASSPYAGTGGNTIYF. The CDR3 region has the DNA TGTGCCAGCTCACCATACGCCGGGACAGGTGGAAACACCATATATTTT.

The chain carries TRBV27 and TRBJ2-7, with a tentative D call TRBD1 (5 bases). Germline CDR1 and CDR2: MNHEY and SMNVEV (reference sequence). V was clipped by 1 base and J by 2 bases, with 15 bases between them. CDR3 length: 16 residues. Written as DNA, the CDR3 is TGTGCCAGCAGTTTATTTAACAGGCCACCCCCCTACGAGCAGTACTTC. Amino acid sequence: CASSLFNRPPPYEQYF.

The J gene is TRBJ2-5, the V gene TRBV6-5; TRBD2 matches at 7 bases. The germline CDR1 and CDR2 sequences are MNHEY and SVGAGI. The CDR3 totals 14 residues. V shed 3 bases and J 4 bases; nucleotides not matched to a gene: 5. CDR3 sequence reads: CASSYGGVGETQYF. The CDR3 DNA is TGTGCCAGCAGTTATGGGGGGGTGGGAGAGACCCAGTACTTC.

The rearrangement joins TRBV27 to TRBJ1-4, with D perhaps matching TRBD1 (5 bases). This CDR3 has 16 amino acids. Trimming shortened V by 6 bases and J by 0 bases, and 14 bases separated the two germline ends. The germline V gene encodes CDR1 MNHEY and CDR2 SMNVEV (reference sequence). In nucleotides, the CDR3 is TGTGCCAGCAGCCGGATCGGGGACTCAACTAATGAAAAACTGTTTTTT. Translation: CASSRIGDSTNEKLFF. The full variable domain, its missing parts supplied by reference TRBV27 and TRBJ1-4, is EAQVTQNPRYLITVTGKKLTVTCSQNMNHEYMSWYRQDPGLGLRQIYYSMNVEVTDKGDVPEGYKVSRKEKRNFPLILESPSPNQTSLYFCASSRIGDSTNEKLFFGSGTQLSVL.

This clone has just one count. The chain carries TRBV27 and TRBJ2-5; TRBD2 aligns across 14 bases. Germline V gene sequence: CDR1 MNHEY, CDR2 SMNVEV (reference sequence). Unmatched junction bases numbered 1, after V lost 4 bases and J lost 3 bases. The CDR3 totals 15 residues. The DNA of the CDR3 is TGTGCCAGCAGTTCGGGACTAGCGGGAGAAGAGACCCAGTACTTC. It codes for CASSSGLAGEETQYF.